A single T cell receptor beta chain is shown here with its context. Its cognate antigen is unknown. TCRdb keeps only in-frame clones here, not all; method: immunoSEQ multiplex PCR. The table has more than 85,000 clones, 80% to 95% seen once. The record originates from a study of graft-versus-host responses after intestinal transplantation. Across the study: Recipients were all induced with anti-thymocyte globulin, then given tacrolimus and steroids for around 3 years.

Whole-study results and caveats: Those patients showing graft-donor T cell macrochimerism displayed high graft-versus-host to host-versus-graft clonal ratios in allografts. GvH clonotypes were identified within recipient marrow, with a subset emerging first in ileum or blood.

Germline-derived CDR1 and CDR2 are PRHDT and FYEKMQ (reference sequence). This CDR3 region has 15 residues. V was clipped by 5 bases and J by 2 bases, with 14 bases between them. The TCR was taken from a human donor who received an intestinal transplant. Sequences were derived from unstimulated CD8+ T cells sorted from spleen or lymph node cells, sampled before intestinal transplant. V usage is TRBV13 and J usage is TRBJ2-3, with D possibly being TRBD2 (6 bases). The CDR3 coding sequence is TGTGCCAGCAGCCCCCGGGGGAGCGTCACAGATACGCAGTATTTT. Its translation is CASSPRGSVTDTQYF.